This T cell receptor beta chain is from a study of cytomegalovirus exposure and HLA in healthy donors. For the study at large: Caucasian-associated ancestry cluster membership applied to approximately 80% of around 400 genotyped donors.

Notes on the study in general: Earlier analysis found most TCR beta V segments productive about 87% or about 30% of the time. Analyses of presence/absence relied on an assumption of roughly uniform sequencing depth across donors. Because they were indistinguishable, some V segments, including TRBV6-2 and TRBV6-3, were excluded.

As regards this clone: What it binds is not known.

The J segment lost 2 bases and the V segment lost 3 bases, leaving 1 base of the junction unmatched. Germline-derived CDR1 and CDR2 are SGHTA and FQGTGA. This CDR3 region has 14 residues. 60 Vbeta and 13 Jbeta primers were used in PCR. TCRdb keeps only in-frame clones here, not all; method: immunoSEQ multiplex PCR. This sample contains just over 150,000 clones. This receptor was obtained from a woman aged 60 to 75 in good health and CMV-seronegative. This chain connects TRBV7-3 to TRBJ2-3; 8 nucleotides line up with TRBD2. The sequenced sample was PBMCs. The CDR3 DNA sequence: TGTGCCAGCAGCTTTAGCGGGACCACAGATACGCAGTATTTT. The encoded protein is CASSFSGTTDTQYF.